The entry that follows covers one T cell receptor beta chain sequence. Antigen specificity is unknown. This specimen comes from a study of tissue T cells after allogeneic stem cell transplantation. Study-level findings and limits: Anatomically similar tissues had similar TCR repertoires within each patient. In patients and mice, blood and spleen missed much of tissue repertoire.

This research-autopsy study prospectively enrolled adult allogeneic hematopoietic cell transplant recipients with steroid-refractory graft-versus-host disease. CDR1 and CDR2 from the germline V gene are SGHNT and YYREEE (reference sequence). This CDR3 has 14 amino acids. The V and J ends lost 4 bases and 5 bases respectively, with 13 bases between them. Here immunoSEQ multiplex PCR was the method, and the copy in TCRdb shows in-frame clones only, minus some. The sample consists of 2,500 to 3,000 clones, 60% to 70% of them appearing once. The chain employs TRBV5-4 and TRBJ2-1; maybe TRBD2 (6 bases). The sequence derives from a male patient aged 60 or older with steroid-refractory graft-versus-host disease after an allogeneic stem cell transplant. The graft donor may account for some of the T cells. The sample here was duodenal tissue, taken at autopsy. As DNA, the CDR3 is TGTGCCAGCAGCCCCCAGGGACTCAACAATGAGCAGTTCTTC. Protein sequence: CASSPQGLNNEQFF.